This entry describes one TCR beta chain. Its antigen is unidentified. V was clipped by 0 bases and J by 0 bases, with 9 bases between them. The CDR3 length is 15 residues. Germline loops: CDR1 MNHEY, CDR2 SVGAGI. The entry originates in a study of shared clonotypes between healthy human individuals. Study observations and caveats: A reduction in generation probabilities was seen for non-shared clonotypes relative to those shared by all four donors. Only blood samples were collected, and tissue repertoires likely differ. Among a few donors, roughly 5% of naive CD4 clonotypes were found in common.

As defined, naive CD8 cells were CD45RO-negative and positively selected for CCR7, with terminally differentiated effector memory CD45RA+ cells excluded. Libraries were prepared by immunoSEQ multiplex PCR; TCRdb keeps only in-frame clonotypes and omits some of them. The table lists roughly 810,000 clones, about 96% of them singletons. The clonotype was recovered from a man aged 25 to 40 in good health. Sequencing used naive CD8+ T cells sorted from blood. The chain joins TRBV6-5 to TRBJ2-7; possibly TRBD2 for D (5 bases). The CDR3: CASSYSPGSSYEQYF. In nucleotides, the CDR3 is TGTGCCAGCAGTTACTCGCCGGGAAGCTCCTACGAGCAGTACTTC.